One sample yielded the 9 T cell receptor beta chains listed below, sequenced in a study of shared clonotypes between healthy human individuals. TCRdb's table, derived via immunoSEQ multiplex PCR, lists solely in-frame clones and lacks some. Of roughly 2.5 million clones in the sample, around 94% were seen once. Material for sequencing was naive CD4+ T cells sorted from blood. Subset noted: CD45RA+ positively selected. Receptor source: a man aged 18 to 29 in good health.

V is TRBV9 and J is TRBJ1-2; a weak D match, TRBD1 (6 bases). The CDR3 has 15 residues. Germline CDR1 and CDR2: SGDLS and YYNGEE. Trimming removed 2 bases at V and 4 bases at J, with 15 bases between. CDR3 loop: CASSVGQSLAYGYTF. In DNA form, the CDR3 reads TGTGCCAGCAGCGTGGGACAATCCTTAGCCTATGGCTACACCTTC.

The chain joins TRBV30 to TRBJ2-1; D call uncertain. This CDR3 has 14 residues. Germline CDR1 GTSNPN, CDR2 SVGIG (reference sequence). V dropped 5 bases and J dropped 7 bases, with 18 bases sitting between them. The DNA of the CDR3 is TGTGCCTGGGCCGCCGGGCCCCCCGGGAATGAGCAGTTCTTC. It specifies CAWAAGPPGNEQFF. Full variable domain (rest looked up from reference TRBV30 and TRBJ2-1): SQTIHQWPATLVQPVGSPLSLECTVEGTSNPNLYWYRQAAGRGLQLLFYSVGIGQISSEVPQNLSASRPQDRQFILSSKKLLLSDSGFYLCAWAAGPPGNEQFFGPGTRLTVL.

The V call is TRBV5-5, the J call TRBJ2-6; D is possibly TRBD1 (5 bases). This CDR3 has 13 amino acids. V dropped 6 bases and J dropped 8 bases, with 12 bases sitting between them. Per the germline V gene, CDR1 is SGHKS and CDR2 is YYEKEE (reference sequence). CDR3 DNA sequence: TGTGCCAGCACTAAAGACAGTACCAACGTCCTGACTTTC. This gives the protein CASTKDSTNVLTF.

The CDR3 sequence is CAISAGGAYGYTF. The CDR3 nucleotides read TGTGCCATCAGTGCTGGCGGTGCCTATGGCTACACCTTC. The chain couples TRBV10-3 to TRBJ1-2, with D unclear. This CDR3 spans 13 amino acids. V gave up 4 bases and J gave up 4 bases, with 10 bases separating them. Germline V gene lookup returns CDR1 ENHRY and CDR2 SYGVKD.

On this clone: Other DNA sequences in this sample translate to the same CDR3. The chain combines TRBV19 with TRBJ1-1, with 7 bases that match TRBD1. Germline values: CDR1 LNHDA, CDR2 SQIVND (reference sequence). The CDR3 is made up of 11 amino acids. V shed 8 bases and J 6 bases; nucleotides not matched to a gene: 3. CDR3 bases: TGTGCCAGTCGGACAGGCCCTGAAGCTTTCTTT. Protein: CASRTGPEAFF.

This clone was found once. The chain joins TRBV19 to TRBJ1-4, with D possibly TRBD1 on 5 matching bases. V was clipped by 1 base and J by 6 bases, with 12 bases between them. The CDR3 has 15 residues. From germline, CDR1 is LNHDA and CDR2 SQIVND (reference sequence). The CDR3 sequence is CASSIAGRGDEKLFF. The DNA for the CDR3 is TGTGCCAGTAGTATAGCGGGGAGGGGTGATGAAAAACTGTTTTTT.

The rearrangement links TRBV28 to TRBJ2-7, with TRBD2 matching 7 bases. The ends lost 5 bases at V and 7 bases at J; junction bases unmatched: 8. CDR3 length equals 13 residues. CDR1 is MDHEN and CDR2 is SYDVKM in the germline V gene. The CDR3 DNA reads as TGTGCCAGCAGTCTAGGGACTACTCTAGAGCAGTACTTC. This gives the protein CASSLGTTLEQYF. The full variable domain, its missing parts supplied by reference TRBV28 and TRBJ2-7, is DVKVTQSSRYLVKRTGEKVFLECVQDMDHENMFWYRQDPGLGLRLIYFSYDVKMKEKGDIPEGYSVSREKKERFSLILESASTNQTSMYLCASSLGTTLEQYFGPGTRLTVT.

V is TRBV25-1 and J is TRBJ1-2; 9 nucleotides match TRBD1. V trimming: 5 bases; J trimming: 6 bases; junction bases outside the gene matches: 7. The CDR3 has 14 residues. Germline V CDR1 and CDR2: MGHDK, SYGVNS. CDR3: CASSTTGGVNGYTF. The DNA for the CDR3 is TGTGCCAGCAGTACAACAGGGGGCGTAAATGGCTACACCTTC.

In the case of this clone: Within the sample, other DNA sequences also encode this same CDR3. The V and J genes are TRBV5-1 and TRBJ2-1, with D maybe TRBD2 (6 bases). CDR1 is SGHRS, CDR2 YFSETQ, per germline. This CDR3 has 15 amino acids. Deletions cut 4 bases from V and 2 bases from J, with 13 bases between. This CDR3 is CASSRTGEAYNEQFF. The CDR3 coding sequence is TGCGCCAGCAGCCGGACTGGGGAGGCCTACAATGAGCAGTTCTTC.